This T cell receptor (beta chain) was documented in a study of T cells in tuberculosis (dated by TCRdb to the late 2010s). Context from the whole study: The study combined CD1B tetramers and high-throughput TCR immunosequencing to characterize T cells specific for the mycobacterial lipid antigen glucose monomycolate (GMM). With under twelve people per group, a South African clinical cohort compared IGRA-negative adolescents, IGRA-positive adolescents with latent tuberculosis, and adults with active tuberculosis. Paper-wide results and their limitations: Active tuberculosis TCR-alpha repertoires showed smaller mean NN-distances to GMM-specific TCRs than IGRA-negative controls, suggesting clonal expansion of these TCRs. Clinical samples were selected based on the availability of cryopreserved specimens, with adults included as active tuberculosis cases and adolescents included as controls. An accuracy of about 89% (AUROC more than 0.8) was reached by a classifier using the diverse GMM-specific repertoire, compared with about 70% accuracy when GEM motif frequencies were used. The smaller NN-distances were partly driven by shorter CDR3-alpha lengths in active tuberculosis patients, and the difference for TCR-beta did not reach statistical significance.

At study entry, a tuberculin skin test and the QuantiFERON-TB GOLD In-Tube IGRA were used to screen adolescents for latent tuberculosis infection. Immunosequencing was performed on unsorted cryopreserved PBMC, with 75,000 to 100,000 T cells per clinical donor covered on average. Eleven high schools in the Worcester region of the Western Cape, South Africa, served as enrollment sites for adolescents aged 12 to 18 years. Ten or so M. tuberculosis-infected and some ten uninfected adolescents were selected with matching for age and sex. PBMC from adolescents were isolated by density centrifugation from freshly drawn heparinized blood and were then cryopreserved. About this clone itself: Its antigen is not yet known. One base away there is no much larger clone; base qualities are not given.

TCR libraries were generated with the immunoSEQ multiplex PCR assay, using TCR-beta and/or TCR-alpha/delta assays for each sample. Amplified TCR libraries were sequenced on the Illumina high-throughput platform. In the original analysis: Clustering and dimensionality reduction were performed using pairwise TCRdist distances among GMM-specific receptors from ex vivo sorted or in vitro expanded T cells. The score assigned to each clinical repertoire was mean NN-distance, meaning the average TCRdist to the nearest 10% of tetramer-positive reference sequences. To compute GEM TCR motif frequency, the fraction of unique TCRs matching known GEM sequences by V/J usage and CDR3 length was calculated. Linear discriminant analysis with leave-one-out cross-validation, implemented in scikit-learn, was used to classify active tuberculosis. TCRdb re-hosts the immuneACCESS table, in-frame sequences only. Its copies lack some clones; in the studies checked, an unresolved V gene accounts for under half of them, and the cause for the rest is not known. V, J and clone size reflect that table, while D and trimming were determined from the DNA. This sample comprises some 47,000 clones, around 96% of them detected only once. The top ten clones comprise around 7% of the sample.

This clonotype was obtained from a donor between 10 and 35 years old with latent tuberculosis or without tuberculosis infection. The sequenced sample was PBMCs.

The DNA sequence is given as TGTGCCTGGAGTGGAGGGACAGTCTATGGCTACACCTTC. It encodes CAWSGGTVYGYTF. Recombination connected TRBV30 to TRBJ1-2, with TRBD1 identical over 7 junction bases. According to the germline V gene (reference sequence), CDR1 reads GTSNPN and CDR2 reads SVGIG. The CDR3 starts with the cysteine, ends with the phenylalanine, and has 13 residues. Left in the record is the CDR3 DNA by itself, 39 bases read in frame from the first base. For this chain, trimming is 1 base at the V end and 4 bases at the J end, and the number of junction bases without a gene match is 3.